This is a list of T cell receptor beta chains from one sample in a study of cytomegalovirus exposure and HLA in healthy donors. Method: immunoSEQ multiplex PCR; TCRdb's copy keeps in-frame clones and lacks some. Of around 200,000 clones listed, 70% to 85% are singletons. Material for sequencing was PBMCs. Receptors were obtained from a woman in her 40s in good health and CMV-seronegative. The CDR3 runs from the conserved cysteine through the conserved F or W. The D gene is left open where the match is weak. The listing skips clone size in some rows; elsewhere it reads once, few, many or a size class.

clone_size: NA; v_call: TRBV6-5; j_call: TRBJ1-6; d_call: TRBD1; cdr3_nt: TGTGCCAGCTCCCAGATCGGACAGGGGAATTCACCCCTCCACTTT; cdr3_aa: CASSQIGQGNSPLHF
clone_size: NA; v_call: TRBV6-5; j_call: TRBJ1-4; d_call: NA; cdr3_nt: TGTGCCAGCAGTTATAACCTACCGAATGAAAAACTGTTTTTT; cdr3_aa: CASSYNLPNEKLFF
clone_size: NA; v_call: TRBV28; j_call: TRBJ2-5; d_call: TRBD2; cdr3_nt: TGTGCCACCAAGGGGACTAGAGAGACCCAGTACTTC; cdr3_aa: CATKGTRETQYF
clone_size: NA; v_call: TRBV7-9; j_call: TRBJ2-1; d_call: NA; cdr3_nt: TGTGCCAGCAGCTTTCCCTCTAGCGTCGAGCAGTTCTTC; cdr3_aa: CASSFPSSVEQFF
clone_size: few; v_call: TRBV6-1; j_call: TRBJ2-3; d_call: NA; cdr3_nt: TGTGCCAGCAGTAGCGCAGATACGCAGTATTTT; cdr3_aa: CASSSADTQYF
clone_size: NA; v_call: TRBV6-5; j_call: TRBJ1-5; d_call: NA; cdr3_nt: TGTGCCAGCAGTCCAGATGGGGGGTCGGATCAGCCCCAGCATTTT; cdr3_aa: CASSPDGGSDQPQHF
clone_size: NA; v_call: TRBV7-2; j_call: TRBJ1-3; d_call: NA; cdr3_nt: TGTGCCAGCAGCTTAGTCCTTCGACAGTCCAACTCTGGAAACACCATATATTTT; cdr3_aa: CASSLVLRQSNSGNTIYF
clone_size: NA; v_call: TRBV7-2; j_call: TRBJ2-7; d_call: TRBD1; cdr3_nt: TGTGCCAGCAGCTTGGGACAGGGGAGCTCCTACGAGCAGTACTTC; cdr3_aa: CASSLGQGSSYEQYF
clone_size: NA; v_call: TRBV5-1; j_call: TRBJ1-2; d_call: NA; cdr3_nt: TGCGCCAGCAGCCAGACCCCGGAGGGAGGCTACACCTTC; cdr3_aa: CASSQTPEGGYTF
clone_size: few; v_call: TRBV7-9; j_call: TRBJ2-5; d_call: TRBD2; cdr3_nt: TGTGCCAGCAGCCCGACGGCTAGCGGGGTTCAAGAGACCCAGTACTTC; cdr3_aa: CASSPTASGVQETQYF
clone_size: once; v_call: TRBV14; j_call: TRBJ2-7; d_call: NA; cdr3_nt: TGTGCCAGCAGCCAAGTTACCGGGGGAGGCGAGCAGTACTTC; cdr3_aa: CASSQVTGGGEQYF
clone_size: NA; v_call: TRBV2; j_call: TRBJ2-5; d_call: NA; cdr3_nt: TGTGCCAGCAGTCCCTCTGAGGGGGTAACCCAGTACTTC; cdr3_aa: CASSPSEGVTQYF
clone_size: NA; v_call: TRBV18; j_call: TRBJ2-3; d_call: NA; cdr3_nt: TGTGCCAGCTCACCCCGACAGGTCTTCACAGATACGCAGTATTTT; cdr3_aa: CASSPRQVFTDTQYF
clone_size: NA; v_call: TRBV4-2; j_call: TRBJ2-3; d_call: TRBD2; cdr3_nt: TGTGCCAGCAGCCCACGGGGGGGCGCAGATACGCAGTATTTT; cdr3_aa: CASSPRGGADTQYF
clone_size: NA; v_call: TRBV6-1; j_call: TRBJ1-2; d_call: TRBD1; cdr3_nt: TGTGCCAGCAGTGAAGCGGGGACAGGGTATGGCTACACCTTC; cdr3_aa: CASSEAGTGYGYTF
clone_size: once; v_call: TRBV18; j_call: TRBJ2-1; d_call: NA; cdr3_nt: TGTGCCAGCTCACCACCCTCTAGCGAACCTGAGCAGTTCTTC; cdr3_aa: CASSPPSSEPEQFF
clone_size: few; v_call: TRBV7-9; j_call: TRBJ1-6; d_call: NA; cdr3_nt: TGTGCCAGCAGCCTGCCGGGACAAAATAATTCACCCCTCCACTTT; cdr3_aa: CASSLPGQNNSPLHF
clone_size: NA; v_call: TRBV10-3; j_call: TRBJ1-2; d_call: TRBD1; cdr3_nt: TGTGCCATCAGTGAAGGACAGGCCAGAGACTACACCTTC; cdr3_aa: CAISEGQARDYTF
clone_size: NA; v_call: TRBV5-1; j_call: TRBJ2-2; d_call: NA; cdr3_nt: TGCGCCAGCAGCTACCTCGGACACACGAACACCGGGGAGCTGTTTTTT; cdr3_aa: CASSYLGHTNTGELFF
clone_size: NA; v_call: TRBV2; j_call: TRBJ2-7; d_call: NA; cdr3_nt: TGTGCCAGCAGTGAATCACCCTCGACAGGGACTTACTACGAGCAGTACTTC; cdr3_aa: CASSESPSTGTYYEQYF
clone_size: NA; v_call: TRBV7-6; j_call: TRBJ2-6; d_call: TRBD1; cdr3_nt: TGTGCCAGCAGCTTGGGGACAGGGGGATCGTCTGGGGCCAACGTCCTGACTTTC; cdr3_aa: CASSLGTGGSSGANVLTF
clone_size: NA; v_call: TRBV28; j_call: TRBJ2-3; d_call: NA; cdr3_nt: TGTGCCAGCAGTTCACCGACGAGCGCCGAAAGAGGAGATACGCAGTATTTT; cdr3_aa: CASSSPTSAERGDTQYF
clone_size: NA; v_call: TRBV25-1; j_call: TRBJ1-4; d_call: NA; cdr3_nt: TGTGCCAGCAGTGAGGTCCAGGGGTCTAATGAAAAACTGTTTTTT; cdr3_aa: CASSEVQGSNEKLFF